The 21 T cell receptor beta chains listed next were all sequenced from one sample in a study of T cell repertoires in cytomegalovirus infection. TCRdb passed the reads through MiXCR, listing each CDR3 protein once. The table lists about 740,000 distinct CDR3 sequences, about 40% of them singletons, with 2.8% in the top ten. Source material: PBMCs. These receptors came from a human donor in good health (CMV status not recorded). Some clones in this sample may be carry-over from other donors' samples.

This chain joins TRBV2 and TRBJ1-5, with D possibly TRBD1 on 5 matching bases. V lost 2 bases and J 5 bases, leaving 13 bases between the germline ends. CDR1 and CDR2 from the germline V gene are SNHLY and FYNNEI. The CDR3 consists of 15 residues. CDR3 sequence: CASSELTDPYQPQHF. For the CDR3, the DNA is TGTGCCAGCAGTGAATTGACAGACCCTTATCAGCCCCAGCATTTT.

The V and J genes are TRBV4-1 and TRBJ2-7, with 12 positions matching TRBD2. Germline CDR1 and CDR2: MGHRA and YSYEKL. The CDR3 contains 15 residues. Germline trimming cut 5 bases from V and 3 bases from J; bases unmatched to any gene: 5. CDR3 in DNA: TGCGCCAGCAGCTCCTGGACTAGCGGGGACTACGAGCAGTACTTC. Protein sequence: CASSSWTSGDYEQYF.

This clonotype was counted a single time. The CDR3 sequence is CASQGAGGRCNQPQHF. The DNA for the CDR3 is TGCGCCAGTCAGGGGGCAGGGGGGAGATGCAATCAGCCCCAGCATTTT. The V call is TRBV23-1, the J call TRBJ1-5; 8 bases are shared with TRBD1. Being an ORF, TRBV23-1 has a function that is uncertain. V dropped 9 bases and J dropped 2; count of bases not matched to a gene: 12. The CDR3 length is 16 residues.

This clonotype was seen a handful of times. This chain joins TRBV28 and TRBJ2-7; possible D gene TRBD1, 5 bases. The CDR3 extends over 15 amino acids. Germline V gives CDR1 MDHEN, CDR2 SYDVKM. Between the trimmed V and J ends, which lost 7 bases and 0 bases, there was a span of 16 bases. CDR3 in amino acids: CASKSDSQGSYEQYF. CDR3 nucleotide sequence: TGTGCCAGCAAATCGGATAGCCAGGGCTCCTACGAGCAGTACTTC.

The chain joins TRBV20-1 to TRBJ2-5, with D possibly TRBD2 on 6 matching bases. Trimming shortened V by 6 bases and J by 5 bases, and 22 bases separated the two germline ends. The CDR3 has 15 amino acids. Germline V CDR1 and CDR2: DFQATT, SNEGSKA (reference sequence). The CDR3 nucleotides read TGCAGTGCCGGATCCTTTGGAGGGCGGGCGGAGACCCAGTACTTC. Protein product: CSAGSFGGRAETQYF.

The chain couples TRBV5-1 to TRBJ2-7; D call uncertain. V lost 7 bases and J lost 6, with 11 bases in between. Germline CDR1 reads SGHRS; CDR2 reads YFSETQ. The CDR3 covers 11 residues. The CDR3 sequence is CASRARSEQYF. CDR3 sequence (DNA): TGCGCCAGCCGCGCCAGGTCCGAGCAGTACTTC. The entire variable domain, with the rest obtained from reference TRBV5-1 and TRBJ2-7, is as follows: KAGVTQTPRYLIKTRGQQVTLSCSPISGHRSVSWYQQTPGQGLQFLFEYFSETQRNKGNFPGRFSGRQFSNSRSEMNVSTLELGDSALYLCASRARSEQYFGPGTRLTVT.

This sequence joins TRBV7-8 and TRBJ1-1, with D tentatively TRBD1 (5 bases). V lost 5 bases, J lost 1 base, and 17 bases lay in between. Germline V gene lookup returns CDR1 SGHVS and CDR2 FQNEAQ. This CDR3 comprises 16 residues. The CDR3 bases are TGTGCCAGCAGCAATCGATTGGGGCAAGGGAACACTGAAGCTTTCTTT. It specifies CASSNRLGQGNTEAFF.

V is TRBV28 and J is TRBJ2-7; TRBD1 agrees at 7 bases. Looked up from germline, CDR1 is MDHEN and CDR2 is SYDVKM. The CDR3 totals 12 residues. The V gene end was trimmed by 7 bases and the J gene end by 5 bases; junction bases not matched to a gene: 5. The CDR3 sequence is CASTTGVHEQYF. DNA of the CDR3: TGTGCCAGCACCACAGGGGTCCACGAGCAGTACTTC. The complete variable domain, with remaining parts taken from reference TRBV28 and TRBJ2-7, reads DVKVTQSSRYLVKRTGEKVFLECVQDMDHENMFWYRQDPGLGLRLIYFSYDVKMKEKGDIPEGYSVSREKKERFSLILESASTNQTSMYLCASTTGVHEQYFGPGTRLTVT.

This clonotype was found a few times. CDR3 sequence: CASSARPQRRTDTQYF. DNA of the CDR3: TGTGCCAGCAGCGCAAGACCCCAACGGCGCACAGATACGCAGTATTTT. The chain has TRBV7-9 and TRBJ2-3; D gene uncertain. CDR1 and CDR2 (germline): SEHNR, FQNEAQ (reference sequence). V was clipped by 5 bases and J by 1 base, with 16 bases between them. The CDR3 covers 16 residues.

The chain has TRBV28 and TRBJ2-5; D not certain. Germline V gene data show CDR1 as MDHEN and CDR2 as SYDVKM. This CDR3 region has 14 residues. With 1 base removed from V and 3 bases from J, the gap between germline ends came to 9 bases. For the CDR3, the DNA is TGTGCCAGCAGTTTATTTGGCTCCAAAGAGACCCAGTACTTC. It yields the protein CASSLFGSKETQYF. Supplemented by reference TRBV28 and TRBJ2-5, the full variable domain reads DVKVTQSSRYLVKRTGEKVFLECVQDMDHENMFWYRQDPGLGLRLIYFSYDVKMKEKGDIPEGYSVSREKKERFSLILESASTNQTSMYLCASSLFGSKETQYFGPGTRLLVL.

This chain joins TRBV5-1 and TRBJ2-3; possibly TRBD1 or TRBD2 for D (5 bases each). CDR1 SGHRS and CDR2 YFSETQ come from the germline V gene. With 4 bases removed from V and 6 bases from J, the gap between germline ends came to 18 bases. This CDR3 is 15 amino acids long. CDR3 coding DNA: TGCGCCAGCAGCCCGGACGGACGGGGCGCGGATACGCAGTATTTT. Residues: CASSPDGRGADTQYF.

This clonotype was found once. J is TRBJ1-4 and V is TRBV5-6; D unclear. The CDR3 is 15 amino acids. Trimming stripped 0 bases from V and 9 bases from J, with 15 bases between. Germline loops: CDR1 SGHDT, CDR2 YYEEEE. CDR3 region: CASSLAVTGSQKLFF. The CDR3 nucleotides read TGTGCCAGCAGCTTGGCGGTTACGGGGTCGCAAAAACTGTTTTTT.

A few counts support this clonotype. The V call is TRBV4-1, the J call TRBJ2-5; no definite D call. CDR1 and CDR2 from the germline V gene are MGHRA and YSYEKL. The CDR3 is 15 residues long. Trimming removed 3 bases from V and 1 base from J, with 12 bases in between. The chain's CDR3 is CASSQPSPSQETQYF. CDR3 in DNA: TGCGCCAGCAGCCAGCCTTCGCCCTCCCAAGAGACCCAGTACTTC.

Remarks on this clonotype: Since a much larger clone is just one base distant, this may be a read error. The V gene is TRBV7-2, the J gene TRBJ2-5; no clear D. Germline-derived CDR1 and CDR2 are SGHTA and FQGNSA. The CDR3 sequence is 11 residues long. With 3 bases removed from V and 10 bases from J, the gap between germline ends came to 9 bases. The CDR3 DNA sequence: TGTGCCAGCAGCTTCACCCTCCGCCAGTACTTC. It encodes CASSFTLRQYF.

Comment on this clonotype: One end of the junction does not line up with germline, which may come from a read error. The chain joins TRBV6-1 to TRBJ1-5; 7 bases line up with TRBD1. From germline, CDR1 is MNHNS and CDR2 SASEGT. The CDR3 is 17 amino acids. CDR3 amino acids: CASSEADGQVRNQPQHF. CDR3 DNA sequence: TGTGCTAGCAGTGAAGCTGACGGACAGGTCCGCAATCAGCCCCAGCATTTT.

In this sample, this clonotype turned up a few times. The chain is built from TRBV7-8 and TRBJ2-5, with a possible D match to TRBD2 (7 bases). The CDR3 is 15 amino acids. Germline V gene sequence: CDR1 SGHVS, CDR2 FQNEAQ. V lost 1 base and J lost 5, with 14 bases in between. CDR3 sequence (DNA): TGTGCCAGCAGCTTAGTGTCGGGGGGCAGCGAGACCCAGTACTTC. As protein: CASSLVSGGSETQYF.

The gene calls are TRBV28 and TRBJ1-3, with D unresolved. The CDR3 has 18 amino acids. Germline CDR1 MDHEN, CDR2 SYDVKM. V was trimmed by 6 bases and J by 0 bases, leaving 21 bases between them. CDR3 loop: CASSEPSLHSSSGNTIYF. For the CDR3, the DNA is TGTGCCAGCAGCGAGCCCAGTTTACATTCAAGCTCTGGAAACACCATATATTTT.

The chain couples TRBV6-6 to TRBJ1-2, with unresolved D. Trimming removed 5 bases at V and 6 bases at J, with 22 bases between. Germline V gene data show CDR1 as MNHNY and CDR2 as SVGAGI (reference sequence). This CDR3 has 16 amino acids. The CDR3 reads CASSREGLKINHGYTF. The DNA of the CDR3 is TGTGCCAGCAGTCGGGAAGGGTTAAAGATAAATCATGGCTACACCTTC.

This clonotype has just a few counts. The chain carries TRBV11-2 and TRBJ2-3; TRBD2 matches 9 bases. The V gene's germline CDR1 is SGHAT and CDR2 FQNNGV. V lost 4 bases and J lost 5; bases outside the gene matches: 10. CDR3 length: 16 amino acids. CDR3 coding DNA: TGTGCCAGCAGCTCAGTCGGCGGGAGGGCCCTAGATACGCAGTATTTT. Protein product: CASSSVGGRALDTQYF.

This clonotype was seen only a few times. The V gene is TRBV28, the J gene TRBJ2-3, with D tentatively TRBD2 (5 bases). Deletions cut 5 bases from V and 5 bases from J, with 17 bases between. The V gene's germline CDR1 is MDHEN and CDR2 SYDVKM. This CDR3 is 15 amino acids long. CDR3 in amino acids: CASSIPSGGRDTQYF. CDR3 coding DNA: TGTGCCAGCAGTATTCCCAGCGGTGGGAGAGATACGCAGTATTTT.

This clonotype showed up many times. V usage is TRBV7-8 and J usage is TRBJ2-1, with a weak D call TRBD2 (5 bases). Trimming pared 3 bases from V and 9 bases from J, leaving 27 bases between. In germline, CDR1 is SGHVS, CDR2 FQNEAQ. The CDR3 is made up of 18 amino acids. CDR3 sequence reads: CASSFMPVRERLVGEQFF. In DNA, the CDR3 is TGTGCCAGCAGCTTCATGCCGGTCCGGGAACGATTAGTGGGTGAGCAGTTCTTC.